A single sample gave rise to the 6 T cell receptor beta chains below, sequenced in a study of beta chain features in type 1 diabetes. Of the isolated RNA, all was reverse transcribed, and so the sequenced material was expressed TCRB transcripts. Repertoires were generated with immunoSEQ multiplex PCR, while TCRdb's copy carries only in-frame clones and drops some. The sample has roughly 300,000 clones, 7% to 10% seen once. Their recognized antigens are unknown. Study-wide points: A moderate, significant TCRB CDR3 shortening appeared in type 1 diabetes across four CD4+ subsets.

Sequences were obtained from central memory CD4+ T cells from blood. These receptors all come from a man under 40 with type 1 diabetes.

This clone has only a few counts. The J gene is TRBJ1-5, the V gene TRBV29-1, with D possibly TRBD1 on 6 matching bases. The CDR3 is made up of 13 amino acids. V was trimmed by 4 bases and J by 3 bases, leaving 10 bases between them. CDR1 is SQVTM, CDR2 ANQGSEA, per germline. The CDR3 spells CSVGRGLNQPQHF. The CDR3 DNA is TGCAGCGTTGGGCGGGGGCTCAATCAGCCCCAGCATTTT.

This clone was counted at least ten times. CDR3 sequence (DNA): TGTGCCATCAGTGAGCAGGGACCGTTCTACGAGCAGTACTTC. Residues: CAISEQGPFYEQYF. The V gene is TRBV10-3, the J gene TRBJ2-7, with D perhaps given as TRBD1 or TRBD2 (5 bases each). Germline V gives CDR1 ENHRY, CDR2 SYGVKD. Trimming took 2 bases from V and 3 from J, leaving 11 bases between them. The CDR3 contains 14 residues.

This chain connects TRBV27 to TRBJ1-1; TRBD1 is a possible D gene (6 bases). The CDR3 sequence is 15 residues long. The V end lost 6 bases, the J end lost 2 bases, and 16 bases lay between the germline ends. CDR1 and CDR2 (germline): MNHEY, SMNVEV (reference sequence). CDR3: CASRSTGLLNTEAFF. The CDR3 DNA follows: TGTGCCAGCAGGAGCACAGGGCTTTTAAACACTGAAGCTTTCTTT.

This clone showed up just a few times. CDR3 in amino acids: CASSRGQGQETQYF. DNA for the CDR3: TGTGCCAGCAGTCGTGGACAGGGCCAAGAGACCCAGTACTTC. V gene TRBV11-2 combines with J gene TRBJ2-5; 8 bases align to TRBD1. The CDR3 consists of 14 residues. CDR1 SGHAT and CDR2 FQNNGV come from the germline V gene. The trim removed 6 bases at V and 1 base at J, leaving 4 bases unmatched.

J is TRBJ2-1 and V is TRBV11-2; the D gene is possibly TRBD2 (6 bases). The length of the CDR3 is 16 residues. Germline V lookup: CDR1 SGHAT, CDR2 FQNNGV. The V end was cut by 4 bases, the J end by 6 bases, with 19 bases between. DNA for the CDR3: TGTGCCAGCAGCTCAGACCGGGACTCGTCTTCCAATGAGCAGTTCTTC. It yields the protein CASSSDRDSSSNEQFF.

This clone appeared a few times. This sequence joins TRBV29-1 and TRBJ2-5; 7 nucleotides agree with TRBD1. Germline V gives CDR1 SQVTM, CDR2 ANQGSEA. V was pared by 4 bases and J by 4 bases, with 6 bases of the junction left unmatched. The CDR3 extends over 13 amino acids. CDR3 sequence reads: CSVAATGSETQYF. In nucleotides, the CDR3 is TGCAGCGTTGCGGCGACAGGGTCAGAGACCCAGTACTTC.